The 20 T cell receptor beta chains below were found in one sample sequenced in a study of blood T cell repertoires in COVID-19. Clones were sequenced by immunoSEQ multiplex PCR, and TCRdb holds only the in-frame ones, with some missing. Here the sample spans about 420,000 clones, over 85% being singletons. The sample consisted of peripheral blood. Every receptor here comes from a man aged 18 to 29 with COVID-19, enrolled during active disease.

V usage is TRBV29-1 and J usage is TRBJ2-7; TRBD2 might be the D (5 bases). The CDR3 contains 13 residues. The V and J ends lost 4 bases and 0 bases respectively, with 10 bases between them. CDR1 is SQVTM and CDR2 is ANQGSEA in the germline V gene. The CDR3 nucleotides are TGCAGCGTTGCCCGGGGTAGCTCCTACGAGCAGTACTTC. This translates into CSVARGSSYEQYF.

The V and J genes are TRBV27 and TRBJ2-5; possible D gene TRBD2, 6 bases. Germline CDR1 and CDR2: MNHEY and SMNVEV (reference sequence). The CDR3 runs 15 residues. Trimming removed 0 bases from V and 5 bases from J, with 13 bases in between. The chain's CDR3 is CASSLSRRGRETQYF. The CDR3 DNA reads TGTGCCAGCAGTTTATCGAGGAGGGGCAGGGAGACCCAGTACTTC.

The chain has TRBV6-5 and TRBJ2-1; TRBD2 agrees at 7 bases. CDR1 MNHEY and CDR2 SVGAGI come from the germline V gene. With V trimmed by 8 bases and J by 7 bases, 14 bases remained unmatched. The length of the CDR3 is 15 residues. The CDR3 DNA sequence: TGTGCCAGCGGGAGAGTCAGCGGGACGGGGAATGAGCAGTTCTTC. It translates to CASGRVSGTGNEQFF.

This clone was seen once. The V call is TRBV11-3, the J call TRBJ2-7; the match to TRBD2 covers 7 bases. The V segment lost 2 bases and the J segment 4 bases; nucleotides outside the gene matches: 5. This CDR3 has 14 amino acids. CDR1 and CDR2 from the germline V gene are SGHNT and YENEEA. Here the CDR3 reads CASSLSGNAYEQYF. DNA for the CDR3: TGTGCCAGCAGCTTAAGCGGGAACGCATACGAGCAGTACTTC.

The chain is built from TRBV20-1 and TRBJ2-7, with D uncertain. Germline-derived CDR1 and CDR2 are DFQATT and SNEGSKA (reference sequence). The CDR3 runs to 11 residues. The V gene lost 8 bases and the J gene lost 5 bases, with 13 bases spanning the gap. CDR3 nucleotide sequence: TGCAGTACCTCATCAGGCCACGAGCAGTACTTC. It encodes CSTSSGHEQYF.

This sequence joins TRBV3-1 (or the pseudogene TRBV3-2) and TRBJ1-2; 7 bases align to TRBD1. This CDR3 is 15 amino acids long. Germline CDR1 reads LGHDT; CDR2 reads YNNKEL (reference sequence). J was trimmed by 4 bases and V by 1 base; bases with no gene match: 6. The CDR3 sequence is CASSQVAQGVYGYTF. As DNA, the CDR3 is TGTGCCAGCAGCCAAGTAGCTCAGGGGGTCTATGGCTACACCTTC.

V gene TRBV6-5 combines with J gene TRBJ2-3; 13 bases are a match to TRBD2. The CDR3 consists of 15 residues. Trimming removed 6 bases from V and 5 bases from J; junction bases left unmatched: 5. The germline V gene encodes CDR1 MNHEY and CDR2 SVGAGI. CDR3 region: CASSHGTSGKDTQYF. The CDR3 coding sequence is TGTGCCAGCAGCCACGGGACTAGCGGGAAAGATACGCAGTATTTT.

The chain recombines TRBV7-3 with TRBJ2-4; TRBD1 might be the D (6 bases). This CDR3 has 17 residues. Deletions cut 2 bases from V and 1 base from J, with 15 bases between. Germline CDR1 reads SGHTA; CDR2 reads FQGTGA. The CDR3 here is CASSLPQGHGAKNIQYF. The CDR3 bases are TGTGCCAGCAGCTTACCCCAGGGACACGGGGCCAAAAACATTCAGTACTTC.

This chain links TRBV30 with TRBJ1-2; TRBD1 might be the D (6 bases). Trimming left V 2 bases short and J 8 bases short, with 27 bases between. CDR1 and CDR2 from the germline V gene are GTSNPN and SVGIG (reference sequence). This CDR3 has 17 amino acids. CDR3 amino acids: CAWSMSGVWGPRYGYTF. The CDR3 DNA reads as TGTGCCTGGAGTATGAGCGGGGTTTGGGGGCCGCGGTACGGCTACACCTTC.

At least ten counts were recorded for this clone. The same CDR3 can be traced to other DNA sequences in this sample. The gene calls are TRBV7-8 and TRBJ1-5, with TRBD1 identical over 8 bases. The CDR3 is 15 residues long. J was trimmed by 1 base and V by 5 bases; bases with no gene match: 4. CDR1 and CDR2 from the germline V gene are SGHVS and FQNEAQ. CDR3 sequence (DNA): TGTGCCAGCAGCCGTACAGGGGGGAGCAATCAGCCCCAGCATTTT. It codes for CASSRTGGSNQPQHF. Using reference TRBV7-8 and TRBJ1-5 for the parts outside the CDR3, the full variable domain is GAGVSQSPRYKVAKRGQDVALRCDPISGHVSLFWYQQALGQGPEFLTYFQNEAQLDKSGLPSDRFFAERPEGSVSTLKIQRTQQEDSAVYLCASSRTGGSNQPQHFGDGTRLSIL.

The rearrangement joins TRBV3-1 (or the pseudogene TRBV3-2) to TRBJ2-1; a weak D match, TRBD2 (6 bases). Germline V gene sequence: CDR1 LGHDT, CDR2 YNNKEL (reference sequence). Trimming stripped 3 bases from V and 9 bases from J, with 15 bases between. There are 14 residues in the CDR3. The chain's CDR3 is CASSHGGMRGEQFF. DNA for the CDR3: TGTGCCAGCAGCCATGGGGGGATGAGGGGTGAGCAGTTCTTC.

The J gene is TRBJ2-1, the V gene TRBV2; unclear D gene. Looked up from germline, CDR1 is SNHLY and CDR2 is FYNNEI. This CDR3 is built from 13 residues. Trimming left V 4 bases short and J 14 bases short, with 18 bases between. The CDR3 here is CASSVWQMDDKFF. The CDR3 DNA is TGTGCCAGCAGTGTCTGGCAGATGGATGACAAGTTCTTC.

In DNA form, the CDR3 reads TGCGCCAGCAGCTTGGGCGGACAGGGTGGAATTCAGCCCCAGCATTTT. Amino acid sequence: CASSLGGQGGIQPQHF. The rearrangement joins TRBV5-1 to TRBJ1-5; TRBD1 matches 8 bases. The germline V gene encodes CDR1 SGHRS and CDR2 YFSETQ. V was pared by 0 bases and J by 6 bases, with 8 bases of the junction left unmatched. The CDR3 extends over 16 amino acids.

The chain joins TRBV5-4 to TRBJ2-1; 7 positions agree with TRBD1. After removal of 5 bases from V and 7 bases from J, the junction contained 18 bases not matched to a gene. Germline V gene data show CDR1 as SGHNT and CDR2 as YYREEE (reference sequence). This CDR3 spans 17 amino acids. DNA of the CDR3: TGTGCCAGCAGTCCACCCCCCCCCAGGGACAGTGAGAATGAGCAGTTCTTC. It is translated as CASSPPPPRDSENEQFF.

In regard to this clone: One end of the junction fails to match germline, which may point to a read error. This chain joins TRBV5-1 and TRBJ2-1; 8 positions match TRBD2. The germline CDR1 and CDR2 sequences are SGHRS and YFSETQ. CDR3 size: 15 residues. CDR3 nucleotides: TGCGCCAGTTCTACGGCTAGCGGGCCATTCAATGGGCAGTTCTTC. It specifies CASSTASGPFNGQFF.

The rearrangement uses TRBV2 and TRBJ1-2, with D possibly being TRBD1 (6 bases). The CDR3 consists of 13 residues. The V end was cut by 3 bases, the J end by 4 bases, with 9 bases between. Germline-derived CDR1 and CDR2 are SNHLY and FYNNEI. For the CDR3, the DNA is TGTGCCAGCAGTGATCAGGGGATCTATGGCTACACCTTC. It yields the protein CASSDQGIYGYTF.

The chain uses TRBV4-2 and TRBJ1-4; D gene ambiguous. With 4 bases removed from V and 8 bases from J, the gap between germline ends came to 14 bases. CDR1 LGHNA and CDR2 YNFKEQ come from the germline V gene. The CDR3 runs to 14 residues. CDR3 loop: CASSPGLLEEKLFF. CDR3 DNA: TGTGCCAGCAGCCCCGGACTACTGGAGGAAAAACTGTTTTTT.

This rearrangement joins TRBV10-1 to TRBJ2-1, with a possible D match to TRBD1 (5 bases). CDR1 WNHNN and CDR2 SYGVQD come from the germline V gene (reference sequence). The CDR3 is 16 residues long. The V end lost 0 bases, the J end lost 5 bases, and 14 bases lay between the germline ends. The CDR3 DNA reads TGCGCCAGCAGTGAGTCGGGGCAAGCTAGGAACAATGAGCAGTTCTTC. Protein sequence: CASSESGQARNNEQFF.

The gene calls are TRBV11-2 and TRBJ2-2; 9 bases line up with TRBD2. The CDR3 length is 16 residues. V was clipped by 5 bases and J by 6 bases; unmatched bases: 10. Germline CDR1 and CDR2: SGHAT and FQNNGV. The CDR3 sequence: CASSLIPGLASGELFF. Here the CDR3 DNA reads TGTGCCAGCAGCCTCATCCCGGGACTAGCCTCCGGGGAGCTGTTTTTT.

The genes are TRBV9 and TRBJ2-1; the D gene is possibly TRBD1 (6 bases). V lost 3 bases, J lost 6 bases, and 16 bases lay in between. This CDR3 is 15 amino acids long. Per germline, CDR1 SGDLS and CDR2 YYNGEE. The DNA for the CDR3 is TGTGCCAGCAGCGATACAGGGAATCCCCTCAATGAGCAGTTCTTC. It codes for CASSDTGNPLNEQFF.